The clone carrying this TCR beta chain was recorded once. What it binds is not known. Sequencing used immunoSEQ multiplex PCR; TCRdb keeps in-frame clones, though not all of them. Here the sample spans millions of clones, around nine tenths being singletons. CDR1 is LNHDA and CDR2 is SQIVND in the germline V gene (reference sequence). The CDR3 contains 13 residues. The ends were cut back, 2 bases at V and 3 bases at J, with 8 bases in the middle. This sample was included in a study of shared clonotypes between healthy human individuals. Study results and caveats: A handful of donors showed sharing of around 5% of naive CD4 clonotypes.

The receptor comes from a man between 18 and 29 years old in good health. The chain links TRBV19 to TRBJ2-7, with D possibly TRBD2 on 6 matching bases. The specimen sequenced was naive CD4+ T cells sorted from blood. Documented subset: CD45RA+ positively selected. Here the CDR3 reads CASSIRRGYEQYF. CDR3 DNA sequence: TGTGCCAGTAGTATAAGGAGGGGCTACGAGCAGTACTTC.